The 19 T cell receptor beta chains given below trace back to one sample, sequenced in a study of OX40 agonist ivuxolimab in advanced cancers. Method: immunoSEQ multiplex PCR; TCRdb's copy keeps in-frame clones and lacks some. The table records about 79,000 clones, roughly 94% of them present only once. Specimen: CD4+ or CD8+ T cells sorted from blood, collected in a trial of the OX40 agonist ivuxolimab. The receptors come from an adult with an advanced solid tumor such as melanoma, head and neck, liver or kidney cancer.

The chain links TRBV27 to TRBJ2-5; tentative D call: TRBD1 (6 bases). The CDR3 consists of 16 residues. V lost 1 base, J lost 5 bases, and 17 bases lay in between. Germline V gives CDR1 MNHEY, CDR2 SMNVEV (reference sequence). CDR3 coding DNA: TGTGCCAGCAGTTTATTTGCCCCAACAGGGCTTGAGACCCAGTACTTC. Translated: CASSLFAPTGLETQYF.

The chain is built from TRBV19 and TRBJ2-7; D gene unclear. V lost 1 base and J 0 bases, leaving 13 bases between the germline ends. The CDR3 spans 16 residues. The germline CDR1 and CDR2 sequences are LNHDA and SQIVND (reference sequence). The CDR3 DNA reads TGTGCCAGTAGTATAGTGCGCGGCCTTAGCTCCTACGAGCAGTACTTC. It is translated as CASSIVRGLSSYEQYF.

The gene calls are TRBV7-3 and TRBJ1-1, with TRBD1 matching 8 bases. The V and J ends lost 4 bases and 1 base, in that order; junction bases with no gene match: 2. CDR1 SGHTA and CDR2 FQGTGA come from the germline V gene. The CDR3 has 14 residues. The CDR3 DNA is TGTGCCAGCAGCTCGACAGGGGAGAACACTGAAGCTTTCTTT. Its translation: CASSSTGENTEAFF.

V gene TRBV6-1 combines with J gene TRBJ1-1, with D uncertain. CDR1 is MNHNS, CDR2 SASEGT, per germline. The CDR3 sequence is 12 residues long. V gave up 2 bases and J gave up 6 bases, with 7 bases separating them. The CDR3 nucleotides read TGTGCCAGCAGTGAAATGGGAGCTGAAGCTTTCTTT. Amino acid sequence: CASSEMGAEAFF.

CDR3 nucleotides: TGTGCCATCAGTGAGTCGTTGATTGGGCAGTCCTATGGCTACACCTTC. This codes for CAISESLIGQSYGYTF. The chain uses TRBV10-3 and TRBJ1-2; D is uncertain. The germline CDR1 and CDR2 sequences are ENHRY and SYGVKD. Trimming removed 0 bases from V and 4 bases from J, with 15 bases in between. The CDR3 consists of 16 residues.

The chain employs TRBV19 and TRBJ1-1; D is possibly TRBD1 (6 bases). The CDR3 length is 13 residues. V lost 8 bases, J lost 5 bases, and 15 bases lay in between. Germline loops: CDR1 LNHDA, CDR2 SQIVND (reference sequence). CDR3 DNA sequence: TGTGCCAGTGAGAGGGGGGACGAAACTGAAGCTTTCTTT. Encoded protein: CASERGDETEAFF.

The chain carries TRBV5-6 and TRBJ2-7; D could derive from TRBD1 or TRBD2 (5 bases each). The CDR3 totals 15 residues. V dropped 2 bases and J dropped 2 bases, with 14 bases sitting between them. Germline assignment: CDR1 SGHDT and CDR2 YYEEEE. The CDR3 bases are TGTGCCAGCAGCTTAAGGGACGGCAGCACCTACGAGCAGTACTTC. Amino acids: CASSLRDGSTYEQYF.

The rearrangement uses TRBV7-3 and TRBJ1-5; a possible D gene is TRBD1 (6 bases). Trimming shortened V by 1 base and J by 3 bases, and 13 bases separated the two germline ends. CDR1 is SGHTA, CDR2 FQGTGA, per germline. This CDR3 comprises 16 residues. CDR3 sequence (DNA): TGTGCCAGCAGCTTAAATTCGGGGACAACCAATCAGCCCCAGCATTTT. It translates to CASSLNSGTTNQPQHF.

The J gene is TRBJ2-2, the V gene TRBV4-1, with D maybe TRBD2 (6 bases). The CDR3 is made up of 15 amino acids. The V and J ends lost 4 bases and 5 bases respectively, with 14 bases between them. Germline assignment: CDR1 MGHRA and CDR2 YSYEKL. DNA for the CDR3: TGCGCCAGCAGCCTCCTGGGGGGTCAAACCGGGGAGCTGTTTTTT. As protein: CASSLLGGQTGELFF.

This chain connects TRBV4-2 to TRBJ2-1; D tentatively fits TRBD1 or TRBD2 (5 bases each). Germline assignment: CDR1 LGHNA and CDR2 YNFKEQ. CDR3 length: 16 amino acids. Deletions cut 0 bases from V and 14 bases from J, with 23 bases between. The CDR3 bases are TGTGCCAGCAGCCAAGATACGGCGGACACTTCCTACGGGGAGTTCTTC. As protein: CASSQDTADTSYGEFF.

The V and J genes are TRBV29-1 and TRBJ2-5; 7 bases are shared with TRBD1. Germline V CDR1 and CDR2: SQVTM, ANQGSEA. This CDR3 is built from 14 residues. Trimming at V came to 2 bases and at J to 3 bases, leaving 6 bases not matched to a gene. Here the CDR3 reads CSVEWTGDEETQYF. CDR3 DNA: TGCAGCGTTGAATGGACAGGCGACGAAGAGACCCAGTACTTC.

The gene calls are TRBV4-1 and TRBJ2-7; TRBD1 agrees at 7 bases. Germline V lookup: CDR1 MGHRA, CDR2 YSYEKL. After removal of 3 bases from V and 2 bases from J, the junction contained 4 bases not matched to a gene. There are 14 residues in the CDR3. CDR3 nucleotide sequence: TGCGCCAGCAGCCACCGGGACAGCGCCTACGAGCAGTACTTC. Its translation: CASSHRDSAYEQYF.

The chain recombines TRBV4-3 with TRBJ1-6; TRBD1 agrees at 7 bases. The CDR3 length is 16 residues. Per germline, CDR1 LGHNA and CDR2 YSLEER. The V segment lost 0 bases and the J segment 9 bases; nucleotides outside the gene matches: 8. The CDR3 nucleotides read TGCGCCAGCAGCCAAGATAGGGGGACAGTCGGTTCACCCCTCCACTTT. This codes for CASSQDRGTVGSPLHF.

The J gene is TRBJ1-1, the V gene TRBV7-6; D gene uncertain. The CDR3 length is 14 residues. Germline CDR1 SGHVS, CDR2 FNYEAQ. The ends were cut back, 5 bases at V and 5 bases at J, with 15 bases in the middle. The CDR3: CASSPPGMSTEAFF. The CDR3 DNA follows: TGTGCCAGCAGCCCCCCGGGGATGAGTACTGAAGCTTTCTTT.

This chain links TRBV5-4 with TRBJ2-1; no definite D call. The CDR3 loop spans 13 amino acids. The V gene's germline CDR1 is SGHNT and CDR2 YYREEE (reference sequence). The V and J ends lost 5 bases and 6 bases respectively, with 12 bases between them. CDR3 region: CASSWGIGNEQFF. Here the CDR3 DNA reads TGTGCCAGCAGTTGGGGTATCGGCAATGAGCAGTTCTTC.

V usage is TRBV19 and J usage is TRBJ1-1, with a tentative D call TRBD1 (6 bases). CDR1 is LNHDA, CDR2 SQIVND, per germline (reference sequence). Trimming left V 5 bases short and J 5 bases short, with 21 bases between. The CDR3 totals 16 residues. The CDR3 sequence is CASSPRRDTADTEAFF. CDR3 nucleotides: TGTGCCAGTAGTCCACGACGGGACACCGCGGATACTGAAGCTTTCTTT.

V is TRBV27 and J is TRBJ2-7, with D possibly TRBD1 on 5 matching bases. This CDR3 comprises 15 residues. The germline V gene has CDR1 MNHEY and CDR2 SMNVEV (reference sequence). V was trimmed by 0 bases and J by 2 bases, leaving 11 bases between them. The DNA of the CDR3 is TGTGCCAGCAGTTTATCGGCAGGGAACCCCTACGAGCAGTACTTC. The encoded protein is CASSLSAGNPYEQYF.

V and J are TRBV5-6 and TRBJ2-2; no clear D. Germline CDR1 is SGHDT and CDR2 is YYEEEE. The ends were cut back, 0 bases at V and 4 bases at J, with 7 bases in the middle. The CDR3 runs 14 residues. The CDR3 DNA is TGTGCCAGCAGCTTGGTAGGGATCACCGGGGAGCTGTTTTTT. It translates to CASSLVGITGELFF.

This chain joins TRBV14 and TRBJ1-3; D is ambiguous. Between the trimmed V and J ends, which lost 0 bases and 7 bases, there was a span of 13 bases. Germline CDR1 is SGHDN and CDR2 is FVKESK. This CDR3 region has 15 residues. CDR3: CASSQDLTVTNTIYF. CDR3 DNA: TGTGCCAGCAGCCAAGATCTAACAGTGACGAACACCATATATTTT. Based on the CDR3 plus reference TRBV14 and TRBJ1-3, the full variable domain is EAGVTQFPSHSVIEKGQTVTLRCDPISGHDNLYWYRRVMGKEIKFLLHFVKESKQDESGMPNNRFLAERTGGTYSTLKVQPAELEDSGVYFCASSQDLTVTNTIYFGEGSWLTVV.